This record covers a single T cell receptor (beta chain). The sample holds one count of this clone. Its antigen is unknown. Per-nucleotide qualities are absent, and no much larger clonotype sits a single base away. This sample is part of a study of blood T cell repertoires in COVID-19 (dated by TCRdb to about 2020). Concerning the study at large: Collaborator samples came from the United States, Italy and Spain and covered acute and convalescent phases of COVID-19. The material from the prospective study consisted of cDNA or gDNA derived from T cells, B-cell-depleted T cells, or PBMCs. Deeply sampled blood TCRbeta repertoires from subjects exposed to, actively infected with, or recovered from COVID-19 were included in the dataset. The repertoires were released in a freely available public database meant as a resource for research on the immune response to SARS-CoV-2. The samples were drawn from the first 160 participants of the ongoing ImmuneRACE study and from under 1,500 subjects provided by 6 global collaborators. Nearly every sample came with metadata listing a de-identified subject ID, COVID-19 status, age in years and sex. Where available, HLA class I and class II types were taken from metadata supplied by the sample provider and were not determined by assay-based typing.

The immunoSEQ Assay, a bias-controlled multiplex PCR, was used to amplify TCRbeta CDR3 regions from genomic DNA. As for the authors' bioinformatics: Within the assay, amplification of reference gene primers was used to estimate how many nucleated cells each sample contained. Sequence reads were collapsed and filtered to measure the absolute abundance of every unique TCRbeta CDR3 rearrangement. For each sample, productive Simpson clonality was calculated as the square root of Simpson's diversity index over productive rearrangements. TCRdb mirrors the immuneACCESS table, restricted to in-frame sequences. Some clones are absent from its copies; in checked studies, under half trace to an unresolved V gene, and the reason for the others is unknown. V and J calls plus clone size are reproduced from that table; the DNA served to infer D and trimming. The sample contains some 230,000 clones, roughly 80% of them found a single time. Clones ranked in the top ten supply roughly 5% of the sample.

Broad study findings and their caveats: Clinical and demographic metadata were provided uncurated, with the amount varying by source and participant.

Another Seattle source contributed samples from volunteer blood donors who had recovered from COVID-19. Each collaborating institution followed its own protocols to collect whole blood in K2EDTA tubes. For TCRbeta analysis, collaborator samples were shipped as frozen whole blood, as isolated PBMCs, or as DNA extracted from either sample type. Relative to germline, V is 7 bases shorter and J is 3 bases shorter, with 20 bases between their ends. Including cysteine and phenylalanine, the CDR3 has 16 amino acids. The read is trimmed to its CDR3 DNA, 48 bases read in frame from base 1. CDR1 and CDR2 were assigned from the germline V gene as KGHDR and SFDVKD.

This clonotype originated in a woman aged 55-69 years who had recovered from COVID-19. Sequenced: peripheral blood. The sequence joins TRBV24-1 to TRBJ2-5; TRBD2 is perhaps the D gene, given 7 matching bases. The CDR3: CATSRGGAGIEETQYF. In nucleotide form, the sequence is TGTGCCACCAGCAGAGGGGGGGCCGGGATAGAAGAGACCCAGTACTTC.